Below are 21 T cell receptor beta chains sequenced from a single sample in a study of graft-versus-host responses after intestinal transplantation. What these receptors recognize is not known. Profiling relied on immunoSEQ multiplex PCR, and the TCRdb table lists in-frame clones only, not all of them. The table includes 99,000 or so clones, around 90% detected once. The sequences come from unstimulated CD8+ T cells sorted from spleen or lymph node cells, collected before transplant. These receptors were collected from a human donor who was the organ donor for an intestinal transplant.

The chain uses TRBV7-9 and TRBJ2-7; D is ambiguous. The V gene lost 5 bases and the J gene lost 3 bases, with 5 bases spanning the gap. The CDR3 has 11 residues. Germline lookup yields CDR1 SEHNR and CDR2 FQNEAQ (reference sequence). The CDR3 nucleotides are TGTGCCAGCAGCCCTAGCTACGAGCAGTACTTC. Its translation: CASSPSYEQYF. The variable domain in full, with the rest retrieved from reference TRBV7-9 and TRBJ2-7, is DTGVSQNPRHKITKRGQNVTFRCDPISEHNRLYWYRQTLGQGPEFLTYFQNEAQLEKSRLLSDRFSAERPKGSFSTLEIQRTEQGDSAMYLCASSPSYEQYFGPGTRLTVT.

The chain uses TRBV29-1 and TRBJ2-7, with 9 bases lining up with TRBD2. The CDR3 runs 14 residues. V was clipped by 4 bases and J by 4 bases; unmatched bases: 8. Germline CDR1 SQVTM, CDR2 ANQGSEA. The CDR3 DNA is TGCAGCGTTGTGAGTGGGCGGGGGGGGTACGAGCAGTACTTC. Translated: CSVVSGRGGYEQYF.

The V gene is TRBV7-9, the J gene TRBJ2-2; weak D call: TRBD2 (5 bases). Germline V CDR1 and CDR2: SEHNR, FQNEAQ (reference sequence). V lost 4 bases and J 1 base, leaving 16 bases between the germline ends. The CDR3 has 17 residues. The chain's CDR3 is CASSSISYGKNTGELFF. The CDR3 region has the DNA TGTGCCAGCAGCTCCATTTCGTACGGGAAGAACACCGGGGAGCTGTTTTTT.

The genes are TRBV28 and TRBJ1-2; 9 bases map to TRBD1. Germline lookup yields CDR1 MDHEN and CDR2 SYDVKM. Trimming removed 2 bases from V and 5 bases from J; junction bases left unmatched: 3. The CDR3 consists of 14 residues. CDR3 region: CASSLQTGGYGYTF. The CDR3 DNA sequence: TGTGCCAGCAGTTTACAGACAGGGGGGTATGGCTACACCTTC.

With regard to this clone: One end of the junction does not line up with germline, which may come from a read error. The DNA for the CDR3 is TGTGCCAGCAGCCTAGGGGGACTAGGGTGGCTGGAGACCCAGTACTTC. As protein: CASSLGGLGWLETQYF. J is TRBJ2-5 and V is TRBV13; 8 nucleotides align to TRBD2. This CDR3 has 16 residues. Germline assignment: CDR1 PRHDT and CDR2 FYEKMQ (reference sequence).

The chain joins TRBV5-1 to TRBJ1-4; no clear D. Germline-derived CDR1 and CDR2 are SGHRS and YFSETQ. V was clipped by 0 bases and J by 4 bases, with 4 bases between them. This CDR3 has 13 residues. The CDR3 region is CASSLAGNEKLFF. CDR3 nucleotide sequence: TGCGCCAGCAGCTTGGCCGGTAATGAAAAACTGTTTTTT.

The chain employs TRBV6-1 and TRBJ1-5; D is undetermined. The CDR3 is 16 residues long. Germline V gene lookup returns CDR1 MNHNS and CDR2 SASEGT. V lost 2 bases, J lost 0 bases, and 11 bases lay in between. The CDR3 DNA is TGTGCCAGCAGTGAAAGCCTGTCACGTAGCAATCAGCCCCAGCATTTT. Amino acids: CASSESLSRSNQPQHF.

V usage is TRBV7-8 and J usage is TRBJ1-2; a possible D gene is TRBD1 (5 bases). The CDR3 sequence is 15 residues long. Trimming took 3 bases from V and 3 from J, leaving 14 bases between them. Germline loops: CDR1 SGHVS, CDR2 FQNEAQ. The CDR3: CASSFSGVGYYGYTF. CDR3 sequence (DNA): TGTGCCAGCAGCTTCTCGGGGGTAGGATACTATGGCTACACCTTC.

This clone has a handful of counts. This chain joins TRBV18 and TRBJ1-1; the D gene is possibly TRBD1 (5 bases). The CDR3 spans 14 residues. With 5 bases removed from V and 0 bases from J, the gap between germline ends came to 10 bases. Germline values: CDR1 KGHSH, CDR2 LQKENI. The CDR3 loop reads CASSAGGMNTEAFF. In DNA, the CDR3 is TGTGCCAGCTCAGCTGGGGGGATGAACACTGAAGCTTTCTTT.

The chain combines TRBV7-9 with TRBJ1-1, with 7 bases identical to TRBD1. Unmatched junction bases numbered 13, after V lost 3 bases and J lost 0 bases. Germline loops: CDR1 SEHNR, CDR2 FQNEAQ (reference sequence). The CDR3 extends over 18 amino acids. CDR3: CASSLSATGTDMNTEAFF. CDR3 DNA: TGTGCCAGCAGCTTGAGCGCTACCGGGACAGACATGAACACTGAAGCTTTCTTT.

The chain employs TRBV28 and TRBJ2-5, with 14 positions matching TRBD2. CDR1 is MDHEN and CDR2 is SYDVKM in the germline V gene. The CDR3 runs 14 residues. The V and J ends lost 8 bases and 2 bases, in that order; junction bases with no gene match: 1. The CDR3 DNA reads as TGTGCCAGCGGGACTAGCGGGAGACAAGAGACCCAGTACTTC. Its translation: CASGTSGRQETQYF.

The rearrangement links TRBV14 to TRBJ2-2; TRBD1 is a possible D gene (5 bases). CDR1 is SGHDN, CDR2 FVKESK, per germline. This CDR3 is 19 amino acids long. The V and J ends lost 1 base and 0 bases respectively, with 18 bases between them. CDR3 DNA: TGTGCCAGCAGCCAAGCAGGACCAGGAAAAGGGGCGAACACCGGGGAGCTGTTTTTT. As protein: CASSQAGPGKGANTGELFF.

Of note for this clone: Germline and junction disagree at one end, which may indicate a read error. The same CDR3 arises from other DNA sequences in this sample as well. V is TRBV28 and J is TRBJ1-5; no clear D. Germline V gene data show CDR1 as MDHEN and CDR2 as SYDVKM. The CDR3 consists of 15 residues. CDR3 amino acids: CASSLIPPSNQPQHF. The DNA of the CDR3 is TGTGCCAGTAGTTTAATCCCTCCTAGCAATCAGCCCCAGCATTTT. The full variable domain, in which reference TRBV28 and TRBJ1-5 provide the parts outside the CDR3, is DVKVTQSSRYLVKRTGEKVFLECVQDMDHENMFWYRQDPGLGLRLIYFSYDVKMKEKGDIPEGYSVSREKKERFSLILESASTNQTSMYLCASSLIPPSNQPQHFGDGTRLSIL.

The rearrangement joins TRBV7-8 to TRBJ2-5; no reliable D call. Trimming removed 6 bases from V and 2 bases from J, with 16 bases in between. Germline V gene data show CDR1 as SGHVS and CDR2 as FQNEAQ. The CDR3 spans 15 residues. DNA for the CDR3: TGTGCCAGCAGATCGTTGGAGTCCCGACAAGAGACCCAGTACTTC. The encoded protein is CASRSLESRQETQYF.

This clone was seen only once. The V gene is TRBV9, the J gene TRBJ2-3; TRBD2 matches at 11 bases. V was pared by 3 bases and J by 2 bases, with 5 bases of the junction left unmatched. The CDR3 is 16 residues long. Per germline, CDR1 SGDLS and CDR2 YYNGEE. The CDR3 bases are TGTGCCAGCAGCGGCGGGACTAGCGGCAACACAGATACGCAGTATTTT. Residues: CASSGGTSGNTDTQYF.

The CDR3 is CASSYGGSPNEQFF. The DNA of the CDR3 is TGTGCCAGCAGTTACGGCGGGAGCCCAAATGAGCAGTTCTTC. V is TRBV6-5 and J is TRBJ2-1, with 7 nucleotides matching TRBD2. The germline V gene encodes CDR1 MNHEY and CDR2 SVGAGI. V shed 2 bases, J shed 7 bases, and the junction held 5 bases outside the gene matches. The length of the CDR3 is 14 residues.

The chain is built from TRBV11-2 and TRBJ2-7; TRBD2 agrees at 10 bases. CDR3 length equals 16 residues. The V gene's germline CDR1 is SGHAT and CDR2 FQNNGV. J was trimmed by 3 bases and V by 5 bases; bases with no gene match: 10. The CDR3 DNA is TGTGCCAGCAGCCGAAAAACGAGGACTAGCGGCTACGAGCAGTACTTC. This gives the protein CASSRKTRTSGYEQYF.

The chain recombines TRBV27 with TRBJ2-5, with a tentative D call TRBD1 (6 bases). V was clipped by 2 bases and J by 5 bases, with 9 bases between them. The CDR3 is 13 residues long. Germline CDR1 is MNHEY and CDR2 is SMNVEV (reference sequence). CDR3 in DNA: TGTGCCAGCAGTTTAGGGGGCGCGGAGACCCAGTACTTC. It yields the protein CASSLGGAETQYF.

The chain uses TRBV30 and TRBJ2-7, with D unresolved. The length of the CDR3 is 11 residues. Germline CDR1 reads GTSNPN; CDR2 reads SVGIG (reference sequence). Trimming stripped 0 bases from V and 5 bases from J, with 5 bases between. The CDR3: CAWSVIDEQYF. DNA for the CDR3: TGTGCCTGGAGTGTAATCGACGAGCAGTACTTC.

V usage is TRBV5-6 and J usage is TRBJ1-2; D unresolved. This CDR3 has 13 residues. Trimming pared 0 bases from V and 4 bases from J, leaving 7 bases between. Germline CDR1 reads SGHDT; CDR2 reads YYEEEE. The CDR3 DNA is TGTGCCAGCAGCTTGGGGGCGACCTATGGCTACACCTTC. It codes for CASSLGATYGYTF. Variable domain in full (rest from reference TRBV5-6 and TRBJ1-2): DAGVTQSPTHLIKTRGQQVTLRCSPKSGHDTVSWYQQALGQGPQFIFQYYEEEERQRGNFPDRFSGHQFPNYSSELNVNALLLGDSALYLCASSLGATYGYTFGSGTRLTVV.

CDR3 bases: TGTGCCACCTTATTGAGCGGGGAGGGATACAATGAGCAGTTCTTC. Its translation is CATLLSGEGYNEQFF. The rearrangement joins TRBV10-3 to TRBJ2-1, with 7 bases lining up with TRBD2. The junction had 13 bases not matched to a gene; V was cut back by 10 bases and J by 4 bases. There are 15 residues in the CDR3. The germline V gene has CDR1 ENHRY and CDR2 SYGVKD.